Listed here is a single T cell receptor (beta chain). This entry comes from a study of CD8 T cells in Susac syndrome. An amount of RNA that ranged from roughly 0.45 to 1 ug was reverse transcribed with random hexamers. It was immunoSEQ multiplex PCR that amplified TCR beta CDR3 across 54 Vbeta and 13 Jbeta. MiXCR, run by TCRdb on the immunoSEQ multiplex PCR reads, gives a single entry per CDR3 protein. The sample shows roughly 400,000 distinct CDR3 sequences, more than 70% of them seen only once. CDR3 length: 15 residues. CDR1 and CDR2 (germline): ENHRY, SYGVKD. Trimming shortened V by 0 bases and J by 0 bases, and 6 bases separated the two germline ends.

Sequences were obtained from CD8+ T cells from PBMCs. The origin of this receptor is a human donor with multiple sclerosis. The chain combines TRBV10-3 with TRBJ1-5; D not resolved. The CDR3 protein is CAISESRISNQPQHF. The CDR3 DNA reads as TGTGCCATCAGTGAGTCGCGCATTAGCAATCAGCCCCAGCATTTT.